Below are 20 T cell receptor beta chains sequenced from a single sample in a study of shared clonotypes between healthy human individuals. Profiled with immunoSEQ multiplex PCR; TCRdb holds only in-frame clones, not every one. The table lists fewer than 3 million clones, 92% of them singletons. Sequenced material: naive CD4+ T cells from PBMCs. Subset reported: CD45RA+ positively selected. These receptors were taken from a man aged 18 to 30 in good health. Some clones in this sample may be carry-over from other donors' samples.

CDR3 DNA: TGTGCCAGCAGGGGCGCGGGAGCTTACAATGAGCAGTTCTTC. Translating gives CASRGAGAYNEQFF. This chain uses TRBV28 with TRBJ2-1; TRBD2 agrees at 7 bases. CDR1 is MDHEN and CDR2 is SYDVKM in the germline V gene. This CDR3 is 14 amino acids long. J lost 4 bases, V lost 6 bases, and 6 bases had no gene match. Looking up the rest from reference TRBV28 and TRBJ2-1 gives the full variable domain: DVKVTQSSRYLVKRTGEKVFLECVQDMDHENMFWYRQDPGLGLRLIYFSYDVKMKEKGDIPEGYSVSREKKERFSLILESASTNQTSMYLCASRGAGAYNEQFFGPGTRLTVL.

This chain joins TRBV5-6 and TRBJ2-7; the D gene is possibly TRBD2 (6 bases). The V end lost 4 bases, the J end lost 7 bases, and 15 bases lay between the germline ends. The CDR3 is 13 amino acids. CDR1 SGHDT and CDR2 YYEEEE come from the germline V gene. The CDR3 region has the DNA TGTGCCAGCAGCCGCGGGACGGCGCAAGAGCAGTACTTC. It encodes CASSRGTAQEQYF.

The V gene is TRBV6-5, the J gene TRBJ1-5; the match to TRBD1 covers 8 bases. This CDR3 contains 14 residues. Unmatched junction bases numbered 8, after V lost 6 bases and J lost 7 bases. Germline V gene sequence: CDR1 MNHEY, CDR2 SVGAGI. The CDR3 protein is CASRPGQGGQPQHF. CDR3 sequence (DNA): TGTGCCAGCAGACCCGGACAGGGCGGCCAGCCCCAGCATTTT.

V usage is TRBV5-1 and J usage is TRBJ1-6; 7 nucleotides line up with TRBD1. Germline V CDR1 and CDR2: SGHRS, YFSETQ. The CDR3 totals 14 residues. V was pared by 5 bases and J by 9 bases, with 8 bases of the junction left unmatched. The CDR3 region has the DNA TGCGCCAGCAGGGAAACAGGGGATAGTTCACCCCTCCACTTT. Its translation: CASRETGDSSPLHF.

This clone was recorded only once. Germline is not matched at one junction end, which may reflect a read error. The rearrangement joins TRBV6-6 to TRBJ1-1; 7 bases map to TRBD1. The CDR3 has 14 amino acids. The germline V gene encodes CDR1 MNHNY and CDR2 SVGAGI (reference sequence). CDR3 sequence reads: CASSPGIKTGRLGF. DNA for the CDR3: TGTGCCAGCAGTCCTGGTATTAAGACAGGGCGGTTAGGCTTT.

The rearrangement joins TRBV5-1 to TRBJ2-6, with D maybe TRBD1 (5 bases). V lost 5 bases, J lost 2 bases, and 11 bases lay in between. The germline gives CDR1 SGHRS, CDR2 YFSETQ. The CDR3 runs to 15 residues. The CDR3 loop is CASRAGPTGANVLTF. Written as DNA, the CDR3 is TGCGCCAGCAGAGCAGGGCCGACTGGGGCCAACGTCCTGACTTTC.

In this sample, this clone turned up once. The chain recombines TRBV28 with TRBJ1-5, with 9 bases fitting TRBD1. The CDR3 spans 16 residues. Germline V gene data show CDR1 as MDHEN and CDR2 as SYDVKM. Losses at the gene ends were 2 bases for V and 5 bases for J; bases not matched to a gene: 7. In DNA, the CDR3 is TGTGCCAGCAGTTTACTTCCGGGACAGGGACATCAGCCCCAGCATTTT. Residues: CASSLLPGQGHQPQHF.

The CDR3, as DNA: TGCGCCAGCAGCCCCGGGACAGGGGAGGGTGAAAAACTGTTTTTT. This sequence encodes CASSPGTGEGEKLFF. The chain links TRBV5-1 to TRBJ1-4, with 10 bases that match TRBD1. CDR1 SGHRS and CDR2 YFSETQ come from the germline V gene. With V trimmed by 4 bases and J by 7 bases, 7 bases remained unmatched. The CDR3 consists of 15 residues.

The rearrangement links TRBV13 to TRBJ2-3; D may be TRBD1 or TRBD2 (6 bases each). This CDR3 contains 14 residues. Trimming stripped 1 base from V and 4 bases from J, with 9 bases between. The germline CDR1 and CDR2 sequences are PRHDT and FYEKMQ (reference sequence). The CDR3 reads CASSLDREADTQYF. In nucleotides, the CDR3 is TGTGCCAGCAGCTTAGACAGGGAGGCAGATACGCAGTATTTT.

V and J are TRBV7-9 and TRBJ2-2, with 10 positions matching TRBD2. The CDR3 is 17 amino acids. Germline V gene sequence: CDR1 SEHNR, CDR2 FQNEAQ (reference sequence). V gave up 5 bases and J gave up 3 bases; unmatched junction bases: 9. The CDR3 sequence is CASSSLSGRAHTGELFF. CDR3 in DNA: TGTGCCAGCAGCAGTTTGAGCGGGAGGGCCCACACCGGGGAGCTGTTTTTT.

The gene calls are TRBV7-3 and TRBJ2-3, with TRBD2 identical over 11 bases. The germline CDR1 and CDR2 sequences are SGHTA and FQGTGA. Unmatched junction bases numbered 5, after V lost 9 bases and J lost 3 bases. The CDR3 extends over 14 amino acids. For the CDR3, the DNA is TGTGCCAGTAGGCGGACTAGCGGGACAGATACGCAGTATTTT. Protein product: CASRRTSGTDTQYF.

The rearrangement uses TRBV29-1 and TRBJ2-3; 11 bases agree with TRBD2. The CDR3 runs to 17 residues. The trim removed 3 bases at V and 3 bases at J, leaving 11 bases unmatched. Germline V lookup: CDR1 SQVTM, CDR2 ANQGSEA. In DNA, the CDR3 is TGCAGCGTTGATCGGCTAGCGGGAGGTATGGCTACAGATACGCAGTATTTT. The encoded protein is CSVDRLAGGMATDTQYF.

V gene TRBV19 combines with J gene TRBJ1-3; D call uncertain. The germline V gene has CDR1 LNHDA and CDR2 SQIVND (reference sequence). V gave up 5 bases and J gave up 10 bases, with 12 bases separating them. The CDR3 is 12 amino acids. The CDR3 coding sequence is TGTGCCAGTAGTCATGACTCGCCTACCATATATTTT. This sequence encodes CASSHDSPTIYF.

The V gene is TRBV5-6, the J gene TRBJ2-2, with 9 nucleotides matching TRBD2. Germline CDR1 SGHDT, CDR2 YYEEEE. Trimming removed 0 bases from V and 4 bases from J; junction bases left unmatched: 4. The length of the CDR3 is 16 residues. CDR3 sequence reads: CASSLGLAGFTGELFF. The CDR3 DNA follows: TGTGCCAGCAGCTTGGGGCTAGCGGGATTCACCGGGGAGCTGTTTTTT.

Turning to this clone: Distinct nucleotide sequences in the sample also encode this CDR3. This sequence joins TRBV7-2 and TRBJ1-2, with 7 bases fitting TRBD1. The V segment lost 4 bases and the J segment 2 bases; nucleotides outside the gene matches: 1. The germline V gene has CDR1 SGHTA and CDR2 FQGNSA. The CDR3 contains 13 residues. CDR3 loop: CASSWDRNYGYTF. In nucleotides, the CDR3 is TGTGCCAGCAGCTGGGACAGAAACTATGGCTACACCTTC.

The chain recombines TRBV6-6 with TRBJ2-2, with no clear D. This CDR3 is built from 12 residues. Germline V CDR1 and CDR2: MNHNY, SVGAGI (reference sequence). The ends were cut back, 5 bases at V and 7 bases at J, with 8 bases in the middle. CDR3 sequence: CASSEELGELFF. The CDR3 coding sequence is TGTGCCAGCAGTGAGGAACTCGGGGAGCTGTTTTTT.

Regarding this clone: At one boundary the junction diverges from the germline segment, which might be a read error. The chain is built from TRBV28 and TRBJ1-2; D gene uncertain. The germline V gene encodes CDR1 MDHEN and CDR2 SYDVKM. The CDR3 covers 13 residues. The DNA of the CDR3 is TGTGCCAGCAGTTTGTCCTTCAACTATGGCTGCACCTTC. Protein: CASSLSFNYGCTF.

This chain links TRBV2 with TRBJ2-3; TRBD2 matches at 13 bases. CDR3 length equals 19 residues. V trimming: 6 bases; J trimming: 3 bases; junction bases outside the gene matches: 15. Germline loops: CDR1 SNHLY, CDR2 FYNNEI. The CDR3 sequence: CASSAPPGLAGLGTDTQYF. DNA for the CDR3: TGTGCCAGCAGCGCACCTCCGGGACTAGCGGGGTTGGGTACAGATACGCAGTATTTT.

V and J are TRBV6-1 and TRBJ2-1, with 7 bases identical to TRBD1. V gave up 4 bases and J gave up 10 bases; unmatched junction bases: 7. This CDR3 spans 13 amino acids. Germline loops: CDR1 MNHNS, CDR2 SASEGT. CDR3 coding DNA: TGTGCCAGCAGTGCTACGACAGGGTCCGAGCAGTTCTTC. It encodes CASSATTGSEQFF.

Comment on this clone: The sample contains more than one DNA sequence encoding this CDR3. CDR3 bases: TGTGCCAGCAGTGAGGCCGCAGATACGCAGTATTTT. Translation: CASSEAADTQYF. The chain couples TRBV2 to TRBJ2-3; no clear D gene. Looked up from germline, CDR1 is SNHLY and CDR2 is FYNNEI. This CDR3 comprises 12 residues. V gave up 3 bases and J gave up 4 bases, with 5 bases separating them. Combining the CDR3 with reference TRBV2 and TRBJ2-3 gives the whole variable domain EPEVTQTPSHQVTQMGQEVILRCVPISNHLYFYWYRQILGQKVEFLVSFYNNEISEKSEIFDDQFSVERPDGSNFTLKIRSTKLEDSAMYFCASSEAADTQYFGPGTRLTVL.